This T cell receptor beta chain was identified during a study of T-cell reconstitution after alpha-beta-depleted transplantation in children. The CDR3 has 14 amino acids. The V end lost 6 bases, the J end lost 0 bases, and 9 bases lay between the germline ends. Germline-derived CDR1 and CDR2 are MNHNS and SASEGT. Preparation of the TCRbeta library involved a method that used unique molecular identifiers. TCRdb reprocessed the PCR reads via MiXCR and lists one record per CDR3 protein. The top ten hold about a tenth of the sample, which has under 400,000 distinct CDR3 sequences, around 25% seen once. A word on this clonotype: The target antigen is unknown.

General study results and limits: Certain patients had high TCRbeta diversity at day 60, and it came from recipient T cells and thymic progenitors that survived. Alpha-beta T cells about two months after transplant reportedly derived from several hundred expanded graft clones.

This specimen was PBMCs, mostly from graft donor cells, taken 180 days after TCRalphabeta/CD19-depleted stem cell transplant. The TCR sequence derives from a male patient younger than 18 who had a stem cell transplant for acute lymphoblastic leukemia, so the T cells may come from the graft donor. The rearrangement links TRBV6-1 to TRBJ1-3; D unresolved. The CDR3 loop reads CASREIFSGNTIYF. In DNA, the CDR3 is TGTGCCAGCAGGGAAATATTCTCTGGAAACACCATATATTTT.